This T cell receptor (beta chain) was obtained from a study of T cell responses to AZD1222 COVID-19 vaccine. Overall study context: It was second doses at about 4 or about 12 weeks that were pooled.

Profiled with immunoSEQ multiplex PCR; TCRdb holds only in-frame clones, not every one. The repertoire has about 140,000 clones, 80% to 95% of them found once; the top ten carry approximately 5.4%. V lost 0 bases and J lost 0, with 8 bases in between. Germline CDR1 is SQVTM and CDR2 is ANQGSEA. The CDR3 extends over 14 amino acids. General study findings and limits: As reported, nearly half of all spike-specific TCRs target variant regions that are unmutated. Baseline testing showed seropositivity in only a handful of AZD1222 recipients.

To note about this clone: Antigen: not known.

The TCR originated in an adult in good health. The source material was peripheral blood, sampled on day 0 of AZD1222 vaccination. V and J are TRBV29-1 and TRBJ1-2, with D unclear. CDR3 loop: CSVEDQESNYGYTF. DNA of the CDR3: TGCAGCGTTGAAGACCAGGAATCTAACTATGGCTACACCTTC.